The clone carrying this TCR beta chain appeared a single time. Its cognate antigen is unknown. V trimming: 5 bases; J trimming: 2 bases; junction bases outside the gene matches: 2. CDR1 is KGHSH, CDR2 LQKENI, per germline. This CDR3 region has 15 residues. Libraries were prepared by immunoSEQ multiplex PCR; TCRdb keeps only in-frame clonotypes and omits some of them. The sample holds roughly 18,000 clones; about 72% are singletons and the top ten take 5.9%. The data were taken from a study of CXCR4 blockade with PD-1 therapy in pancreatic cancer. Study-wide findings and caveats: Survival did not correlate with tumor clonality, which averaged 0.14 versus 0.05.

This TCR was sampled from a human donor with pancreatic ductal adenocarcinoma. The gene calls are TRBV18 and TRBJ2-2; 10 nucleotides agree with TRBD1. Sequencing was performed on tumor tissue. The CDR3 region is CASSGTGANTGELFF. DNA for the CDR3: TGTGCCAGCTCAGGGACAGGGGCCAACACCGGGGAGCTGTTTTTT. Filled out from reference TRBV18 and TRBJ2-2, the complete variable domain reads NAGVMQNPRHLVRRRGQEARLRCSPMKGHSHVYWYRQLPEEGLKFMVYLQKENIIDESGMPKERFSAEFPKEGPSILRIQQVVRGDSAAYFCASSGTGANTGELFFGEGSRLTVL.